The sequence of this TCR beta chain was determined in a study of blood T cell repertoires in COVID-19. TCRdb's copy holds only in-frame clones and misses some; the assay was immunoSEQ multiplex PCR. The sample records 310,000 or so clones, around nine tenths being singletons. Sequencing input: peripheral blood. The clonotype was recovered from a young woman with COVID-19, enrolled during active disease.

The CDR3 here is CASSLEFPGKLFF. The CDR3 nucleotides are TGCGCCAGCAGCTTGGAGTTCCCGGGGAAACTGTTTTTT. This rearrangement joins TRBV5-1 to TRBJ1-4, with unresolved D. The V end lost 0 bases, the J end lost 11 bases, and 11 bases lay between the germline ends. In germline, CDR1 is SGHRS, CDR2 YFSETQ. CDR3 length: 13 amino acids.